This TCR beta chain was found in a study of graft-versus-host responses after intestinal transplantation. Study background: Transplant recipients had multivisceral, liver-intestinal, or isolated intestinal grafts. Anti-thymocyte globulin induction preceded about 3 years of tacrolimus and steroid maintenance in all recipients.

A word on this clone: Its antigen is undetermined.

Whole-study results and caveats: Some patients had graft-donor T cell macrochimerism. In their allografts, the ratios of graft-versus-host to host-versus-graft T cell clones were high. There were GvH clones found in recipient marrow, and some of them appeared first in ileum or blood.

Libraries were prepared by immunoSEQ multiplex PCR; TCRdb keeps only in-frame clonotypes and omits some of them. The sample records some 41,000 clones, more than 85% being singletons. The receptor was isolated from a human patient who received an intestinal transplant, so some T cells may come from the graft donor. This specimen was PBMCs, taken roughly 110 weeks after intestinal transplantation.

The CDR3 DNA reads TGTGCCAGCAGCTCAATTAGCGGGGGTGAGCAGTTCTTC. Translation gives CASSSISGGEQFF. The V call is TRBV6-1, the J call TRBJ2-1; TRBD2 matches at 9 bases. J lost 9 bases, V lost 6 bases, and 6 bases had no gene match. Germline assignment: CDR1 MNHNS and CDR2 SASEGT. There are 13 residues in the CDR3.